Below, one T cell receptor beta chain is given with its context. J lost 0 bases, V lost 6 bases, and 1 base had no gene match. This CDR3 is built from 13 residues. Germline CDR1 is SNHLY and CDR2 is FYNNEI. This sample was taken from a study of blood T cell repertoires in COVID-19. Across the whole study: Acute-phase and convalescent COVID-19 samples originated in the United States, Italy and Spain. Nucleic acid was either cDNA or gDNA, and it came from T cells, B-cell-depleted T cells, or PBMCs.

Original processing notes: The authors estimated nucleated cell counts from reference gene primer amplification. TCRdb's table, derived via immunoSEQ multiplex PCR, lists solely in-frame clones and lacks some. From that table come the V and J calls and clone size; the DNA was used to work out D and trimming. This sample yields tens of thousands of clones, of which roughly 80% are seen a single time; 35% to 50% belongs to the top ten. The source material was peripheral blood. The chain combines TRBV2 with TRBJ1-2; 7 nucleotides agree with TRBD1. The clonotype originates from a man older than 75 with acute or convalescent COVID-19. The CDR3 loop is CASRGQANYGYTF. The CDR3 nucleotides read TGTGCCAGCAGAGGACAGGCTAACTATGGCTACACCTTC.